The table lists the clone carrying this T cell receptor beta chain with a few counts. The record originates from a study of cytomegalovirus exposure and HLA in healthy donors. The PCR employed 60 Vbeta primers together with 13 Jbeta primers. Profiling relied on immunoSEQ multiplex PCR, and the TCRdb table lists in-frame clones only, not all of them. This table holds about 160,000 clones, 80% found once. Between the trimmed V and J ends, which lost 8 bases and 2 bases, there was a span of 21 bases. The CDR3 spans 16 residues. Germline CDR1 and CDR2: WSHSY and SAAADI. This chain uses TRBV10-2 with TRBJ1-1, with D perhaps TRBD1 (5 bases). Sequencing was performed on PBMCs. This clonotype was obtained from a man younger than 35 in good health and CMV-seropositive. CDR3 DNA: TGCGCCAGCGGGGGAGGGGTAAACCCAGCAAACACTGAAGCTTTCTTT. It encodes CASGGGVNPANTEAFF.